This is a list of T cell receptor beta chains from one sample in a study of CD8 T cells in ankylosing spondylitis. TCRdb re-called the 5' RACE reads through MiXCR, storing one row per CDR3 protein. This table has about 540,000 distinct CDR3 sequences, 12% appearing once. Material: blood, either unsorted or a sorted T cell fraction (not recorded which). All receptors derive from a male donor with ankylosing spondylitis. The CDR3 runs from the conserved cysteine through the conserved F or W. D genes are given only for firm matches. For some rows the clone size is stated as once, few or many, or as a class when expanded; others skip it.

abundance: few; v_gene: TRBV25-1; d_gene: NA; j_gene: TRBJ1-2; CDR3aa: CASSELGGNYGYTF; CDR3nt: TGTGCCAGCAGTGAATTGGGGGGTAACTATGGCTACACCTTC
abundance: NA; v_gene: TRBV2; d_gene: NA; j_gene: TRBJ2-5; CDR3aa: CASLKGAAQETQYF; CDR3nt: TGTGCCAGTCTCAAGGGTGCCGCCCAAGAGACCCAGTACTTC
abundance: NA; v_gene: TRBV27; d_gene: TRBD2; j_gene: TRBJ2-2; CDR3aa: CASSLRTSGRKNTGELFF; CDR3nt: TGTGCCAGCAGTCTCCGGACTAGCGGGAGGAAAAACACCGGGGAGCTGTTTTTT
abundance: few; v_gene: TRBV24-1; d_gene: TRBD1; j_gene: TRBJ2-2; CDR3aa: CATSDSGTGANTGELFF; CDR3nt: TGTGCCACCAGTGACTCAGGGACAGGCGCGAACACCGGGGAGCTGTTTTTT
abundance: NA; v_gene: TRBV5-1; d_gene: NA; j_gene: TRBJ2-6; CDR3aa: CASGGEPNSGANVLTF; CDR3nt: TGCGCCAGTGGGGGCGAACCCAACTCTGGGGCCAACGTCCTGACTTTC
abundance: NA; v_gene: TRBV5-1; d_gene: NA; j_gene: TRBJ2-5; CDR3aa: CASSLGPREETQYF; CDR3nt: TGCGCCAGCAGCTTGGGGCCCAGGGAAGAGACCCAGTACTTC
abundance: NA; v_gene: TRBV2; d_gene: NA; j_gene: TRBJ2-7; CDR3aa: CASSPRGGATSYEQYF; CDR3nt: TGTGCCAGCAGTCCAAGGGGGGGGGCGACCTCCTACGAGCAGTACTTC
abundance: NA; v_gene: TRBV5-1; d_gene: NA; j_gene: TRBJ1-1; CDR3aa: CASSSDGRNTEAFF; CDR3nt: TGCGCCAGCAGCTCCGACGGGAGAAACACTGAAGCTTTCTTT
abundance: few; v_gene: TRBV7-9; d_gene: NA; j_gene: TRBJ2-1; CDR3aa: CASSFRGANEQFF; CDR3nt: TGTGCCAGCAGTTTCAGGGGGGCAAATGAGCAGTTCTTC
abundance: NA; v_gene: TRBV12-3/TRBV12-4; d_gene: NA; j_gene: TRBJ2-1; CDR3aa: CASSSLFLGGNEQFF; CDR3nt: TGTGCCAGCAGTTCGCTTTTTCTAGGGGGCAATGAGCAGTTCTTC
abundance: few; v_gene: TRBV5-1; d_gene: NA; j_gene: TRBJ2-3; CDR3aa: CASSPGILSTDTQYF; CDR3nt: TGCGCCAGCAGCCCAGGGATCCTCAGCACAGATACGCAGTATTTT
abundance: NA; v_gene: TRBV27; d_gene: NA; j_gene: TRBJ2-5; CDR3aa: CASSLGPKRETQYF; CDR3nt: TGTGCCAGCAGTTTAGGGCCCAAACGAGAGACCCAGTACTTC